This T cell receptor beta chain was captured in a study of control samples from healthy donors and cancer patients. Produced via immunoSEQ multiplex PCR; TCRdb's table is partial and in-frame only. The sample has about 150,000 clones, roughly 94% seen once. Sequencing used blood. This clonotype was sampled from a woman aged 40 to 50 in good health.

The CDR3 region is CASSLRGYGTDTQYF. In nucleotides, the CDR3 is TGTGCCAGCAGCCTAAGGGGGTACGGCACAGATACGCAGTATTTT. The gene calls are TRBV14 and TRBJ2-3, with D tentatively TRBD1 (6 bases). Germline-derived CDR1 and CDR2 are SGHDN and FVKESK. The CDR3 sequence is 15 residues long. Trimming took off 4 bases at V and 1 base at J, with 12 bases between the two ends.